This T cell receptor (beta chain) was sequenced for a study of CD8 T cells in Susac syndrome. The CDR3 is 14 amino acids. Trimming took 5 bases from V and 2 from J; bases not matched to a gene: 2. Per germline, CDR1 SGHVS and CDR2 FNYEAQ. It was treatment-naive patients with stable or active relapsing-remitting disease who made up the multiple sclerosis controls. Random hexamers primed reverse transcription of about 0.45 to 1 ug RNA. MiXCR was run by TCRdb on the immunoSEQ multiplex PCR reads, yielding one entry per CDR3 protein. Altogether some 120,000 distinct CDR3 sequences are present, more than 85% being singletons, with the ten largest covering roughly 0.3%.

The V and J genes are TRBV7-6 and TRBJ1-5; TRBD1 matches 8 bases. The sequenced sample consisted of CD8+ T cells from PBMCs. The sequence was obtained from a human donor with multiple sclerosis. The CDR3 DNA follows: TGTGCCAGCAGCCTGACAGGGGGCAATCAGCCCCAGCATTTT. Protein product: CASSLTGGNQPQHF.